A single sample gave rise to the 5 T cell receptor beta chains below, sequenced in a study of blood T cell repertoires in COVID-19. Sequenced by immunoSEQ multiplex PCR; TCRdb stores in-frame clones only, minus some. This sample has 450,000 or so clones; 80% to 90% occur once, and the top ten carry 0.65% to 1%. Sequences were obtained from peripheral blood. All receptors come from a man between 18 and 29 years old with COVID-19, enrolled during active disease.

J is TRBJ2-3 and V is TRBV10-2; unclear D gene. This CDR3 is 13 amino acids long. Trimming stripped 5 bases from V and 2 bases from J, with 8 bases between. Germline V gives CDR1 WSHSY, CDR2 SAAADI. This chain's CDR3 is CASSRAFTDTQYF. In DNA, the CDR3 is TGCGCCAGCAGTCGCGCTTTCACAGATACGCAGTATTTT.

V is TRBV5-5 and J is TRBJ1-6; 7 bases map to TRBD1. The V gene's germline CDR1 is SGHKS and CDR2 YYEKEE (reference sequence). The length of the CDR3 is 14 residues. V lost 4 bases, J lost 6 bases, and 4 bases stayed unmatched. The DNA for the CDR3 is TGTGCCAGCAGCAGACAGGGACTTAATTCACCCCTCCACTTT. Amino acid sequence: CASSRQGLNSPLHF.

CDR3 sequence reads: CASSKPGLASEQFF. CDR3 in DNA: TGTGCCAGTAGTAAACCGGGACTAGCGAGTGAGCAGTTCTTC. The chain employs TRBV19 and TRBJ2-1; 10 nucleotides line up with TRBD2. Germline CDR1 is LNHDA and CDR2 is SQIVND (reference sequence). V lost 4 bases, J lost 9 bases, and 6 bases stayed unmatched. This CDR3 spans 14 amino acids.

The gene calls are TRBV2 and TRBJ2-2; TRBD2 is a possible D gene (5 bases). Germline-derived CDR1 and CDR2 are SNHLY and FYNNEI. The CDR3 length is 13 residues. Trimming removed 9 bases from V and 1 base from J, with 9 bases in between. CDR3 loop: CAREGGNTGELFF. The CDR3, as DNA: TGTGCCAGGGAAGGAGGGAACACCGGGGAGCTGTTTTTT.

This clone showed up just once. The DNA of the CDR3 is TGTGCCAGCGGTCACAGGGGCCGGCAGTACTTC. This encodes CASGHRGRQYF. The chain couples TRBV21-1 to TRBJ2-7; no check of the table's D call, TRBD1, against the DNA was made. TRBV21-1 is designated a pseudogene. This CDR3 spans 11 amino acids.